The sample holds a few counts of the clone carrying this T cell receptor (beta chain). Antigen: not known. With a much larger clone just one base away, this may be a read error. The CDR3 end shows no conserved phenylalanine or tryptophan, and so a read error is likely. The record originates from a study of CD8+CD57+ T cells in acquired aplastic anemia. Study details: Healthy donor CD4+ samples were sequenced to a depth that averaged around 9.8 million reads. General study points: Patients and controls had in common twenty-nine CD8+ CDR3 sequences.

TCR beta VDJ and CDR3 profiles were obtained from a genomic DNA template. TCRdb re-analysed the reads in MiXCR, keeping a single row per CDR3 protein. This sample has about 190,000 distinct CDR3 sequences, with approximately 52% found just once. The V gene end was trimmed by 0 bases and the J gene end by 4 bases; junction bases not matched to a gene: 3. This CDR3 comprises 16 residues. Looked up from germline, CDR1 is SGHTA and CDR2 is FQGNSA. This sequence was found in a human donor in good health, serving as a control. The specimen was sorted CD4+, CD8+, or CD8+CD57+ T cells (not recorded which) from PBMCs. This chain uses TRBV7-2 with TRBJ2-5, with 12 bases fitting TRBD1. Here the CDR3 DNA reads TGTGCCAGCAGCTTAGCCGGGACAGGGGGCTTAGAGACCCAGTACCTC. It translates to CASSLAGTGGLETQYL.